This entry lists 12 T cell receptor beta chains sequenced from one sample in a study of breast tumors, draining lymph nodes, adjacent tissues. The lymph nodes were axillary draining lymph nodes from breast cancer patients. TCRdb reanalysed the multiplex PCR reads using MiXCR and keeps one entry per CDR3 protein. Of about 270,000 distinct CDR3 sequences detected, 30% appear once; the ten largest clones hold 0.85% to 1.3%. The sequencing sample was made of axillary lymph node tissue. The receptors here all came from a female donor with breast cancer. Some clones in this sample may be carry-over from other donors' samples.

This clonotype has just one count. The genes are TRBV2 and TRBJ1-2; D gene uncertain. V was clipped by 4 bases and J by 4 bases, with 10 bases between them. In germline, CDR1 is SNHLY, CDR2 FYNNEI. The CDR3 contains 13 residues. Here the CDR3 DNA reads TGTGCCAGCAGTGTTGGGCCCAGCTATGGCTACACCTTC. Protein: CASSVGPSYGYTF.

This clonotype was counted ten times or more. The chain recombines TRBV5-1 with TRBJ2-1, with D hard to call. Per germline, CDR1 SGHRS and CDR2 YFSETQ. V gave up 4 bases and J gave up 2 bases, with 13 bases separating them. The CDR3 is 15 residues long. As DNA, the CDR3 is TGCGCCAGCAGCCCCCGACTCCGTACCTACAATGAGCAGTTCTTC. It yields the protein CASSPRLRTYNEQFF.

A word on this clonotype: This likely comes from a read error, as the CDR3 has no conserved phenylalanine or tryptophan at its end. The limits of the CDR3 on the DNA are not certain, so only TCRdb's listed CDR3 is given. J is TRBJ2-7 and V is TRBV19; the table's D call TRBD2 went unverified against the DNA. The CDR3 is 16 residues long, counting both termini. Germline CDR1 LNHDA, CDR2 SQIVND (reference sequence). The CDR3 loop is CASSIRGLAGSYEQNL.

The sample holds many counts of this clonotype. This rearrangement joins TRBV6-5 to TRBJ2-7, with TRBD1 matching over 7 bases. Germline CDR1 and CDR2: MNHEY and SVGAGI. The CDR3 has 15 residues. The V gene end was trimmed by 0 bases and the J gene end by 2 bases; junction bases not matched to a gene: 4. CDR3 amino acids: CASSYSEGGPYEQYF. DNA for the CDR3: TGTGCCAGCAGTTACTCGGAAGGGGGCCCCTACGAGCAGTACTTC.

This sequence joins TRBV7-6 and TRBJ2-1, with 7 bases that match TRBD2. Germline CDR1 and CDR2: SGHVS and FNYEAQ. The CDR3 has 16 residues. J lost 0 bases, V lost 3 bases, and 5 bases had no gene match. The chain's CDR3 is CASSLEAGRSYNEQFF. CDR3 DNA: TGTGCCAGCAGCTTGGAAGCGGGACGCTCCTACAATGAGCAGTTCTTC. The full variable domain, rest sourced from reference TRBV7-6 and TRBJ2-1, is GAGVSQSPRYKVTKRGQDVALRCDPISGHVSLYWYRQALGQGPEFLTYFNYEAQQDKSGLPNDRFSAERPEGSISTLTIQRTEQRDSAMYRCASSLEAGRSYNEQFFGPGTRLTVL.

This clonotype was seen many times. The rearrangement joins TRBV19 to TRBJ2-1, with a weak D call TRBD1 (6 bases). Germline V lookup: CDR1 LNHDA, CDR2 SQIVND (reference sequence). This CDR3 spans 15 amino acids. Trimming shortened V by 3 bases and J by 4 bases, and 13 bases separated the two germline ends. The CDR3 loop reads CASSIYAGAYNEQFF. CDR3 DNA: TGTGCCAGTAGTATCTATGCAGGGGCGTACAATGAGCAGTTCTTC.

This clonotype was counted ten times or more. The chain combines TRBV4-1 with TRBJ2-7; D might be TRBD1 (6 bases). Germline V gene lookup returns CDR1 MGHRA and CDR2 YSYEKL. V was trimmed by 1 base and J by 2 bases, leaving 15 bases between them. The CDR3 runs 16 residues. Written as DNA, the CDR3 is TGCGCCAGCAGCCAAGCTCAGGGGCCAACCGCCTACGAGCAGTACTTC. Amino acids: CASSQAQGPTAYEQYF.

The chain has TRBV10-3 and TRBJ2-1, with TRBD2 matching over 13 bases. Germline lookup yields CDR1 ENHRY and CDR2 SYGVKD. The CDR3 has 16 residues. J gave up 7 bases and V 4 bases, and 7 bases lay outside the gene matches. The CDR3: CAISVGLAGASNEQFF. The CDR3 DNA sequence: TGTGCCATCAGTGTTGGACTAGCGGGAGCATCAAATGAGCAGTTCTTC.

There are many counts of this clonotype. CDR3 sequence (DNA): TGTGCCAGCAGCACTAGGGCACTAGCGGGAGGAAGGGTCGCCTACAATGAGCAGTTCTTC. Translated, it gives CASSTRALAGGRVAYNEQFF. The rearrangement uses TRBV7-2 and TRBJ2-1, with 12 positions matching TRBD2. Germline-derived CDR1 and CDR2 are SGHTA and FQGNSA. The CDR3 extends over 20 amino acids. V shed 5 bases, J shed 2 bases, and the junction held 16 bases outside the gene matches. The complete variable domain, with remaining parts taken from reference TRBV7-2 and TRBJ2-1, reads GAGVSQSPSNKVTEKGKDVELRCDPISGHTALYWYRQSLGQGLEFLIYFQGNSAPDKSGLPSDRFSAERTGGSVSTLTIQRTQQEDSAVYLCASSTRALAGGRVAYNEQFFGPGTRLTVL.

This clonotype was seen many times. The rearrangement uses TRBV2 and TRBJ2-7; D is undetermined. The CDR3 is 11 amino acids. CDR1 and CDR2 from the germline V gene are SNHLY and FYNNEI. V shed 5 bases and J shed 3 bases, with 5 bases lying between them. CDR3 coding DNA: TGTGCCAGCAGTCCCGACTACGAGCAGTACTTC. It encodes CASSPDYEQYF.

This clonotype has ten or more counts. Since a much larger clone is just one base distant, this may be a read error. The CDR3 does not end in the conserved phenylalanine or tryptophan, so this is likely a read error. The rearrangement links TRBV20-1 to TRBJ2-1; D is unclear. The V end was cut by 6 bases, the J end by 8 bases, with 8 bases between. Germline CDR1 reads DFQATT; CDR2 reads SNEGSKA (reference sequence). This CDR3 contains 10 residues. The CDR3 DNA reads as TGCAGTGCCGCAGGTTATGAGCAGTTCTCC. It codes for CSAAGYEQFS.

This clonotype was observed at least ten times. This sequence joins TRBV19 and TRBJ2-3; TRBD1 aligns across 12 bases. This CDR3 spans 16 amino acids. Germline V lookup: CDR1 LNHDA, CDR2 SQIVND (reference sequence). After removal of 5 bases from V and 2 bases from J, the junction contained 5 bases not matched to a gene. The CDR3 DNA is TGTGCCAGTAGTGGGGACAGGGGGCGTTTCACAGATACGCAGTATTTT. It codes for CASSGDRGRFTDTQYF.